The rows below give T cell receptor beta chains drawn from one sample of a study of blood T cell repertoires in COVID-19. The method was immunoSEQ multiplex PCR; TCRdb's version includes in-frame clones alone and lacks a portion of them. The repertoire holds about 410,000 clones, 75% to 90% seen once, with 1.5% to 1.8% in the top ten. Input material: peripheral blood. These receptors all come from a woman between 40 and 55 years old with COVID-19, enrolled during active disease. Both conserved end residues are part of each CDR3. A D gene is named only where the DNA matches it firmly. Only some rows state a clone size, as once, few, many or a class for expanded clones.

size: .
length: 16
V: TRBV9
D: .
J: TRBJ2-3
DNA: TGTGCCAGCAACGTAGGCCGACTAACTAGCACAGATACGCAGTATTTT
CDR3: CASNVGRLTSTDTQYF

size: .
length: 14
V: TRBV6-5
D: .
J: TRBJ1-5
DNA: TGTGCCAGCAGTACAACGTCCGGGAATCAGCCCCAGCATTTT
CDR3: CASSTTSGNQPQHF

size: .
length: 14
V: TRBV5-1
D: .
J: TRBJ2-2
DNA: TGCGCCAGCAGCTTGGGGGACTTGACCGGGGAGCTGTTTTTT
CDR3: CASSLGDLTGELFF

size: .
length: 14
V: TRBV20-1
D: .
J: TRBJ1-2
DNA: TGCAGTGCTAGTCTACAGGGACCTAACTATGGCTACACCTTC
CDR3: CSASLQGPNYGYTF

size: .
length: 16
V: TRBV5-6
D: TRBD2
J: TRBJ2-2
DNA: TGTGCCAGCAGTCTTACTCGCGGGGGGAACACCGGGGAGCTGTTTTTT
CDR3: CASSLTRGGNTGELFF

size: .
length: 15
V: TRBV19
D: TRBD2
J: TRBJ2-1
DNA: TGTGCCAGTAGACCAGCGGGAGGGTCATACAATGAGCAGTTCTTC
CDR3: CASRPAGGSYNEQFF

size: .
length: 13
V: TRBV29-1
D: .
J: TRBJ1-1
DNA: TGCAGCGTTGAGCGGACCCAGGGGCTAGGAGCTTTCTTT
CDR3: CSVERTQGLGAFF

size: once
length: 16
V: TRBV5-1
D: TRBD2
J: TRBJ2-5
DNA: TGCGCCAGCAGCTTGGGGCTAGCGGGAGGTCAGGGGACCCAGTACTTC
CDR3: CASSLGLAGGQGTQYF

size: .
length: 15
V: TRBV5-4
D: .
J: TRBJ2-1
DNA: TGTGCCAGCAGCATACAGGGACCCTCCCCCAATGAGCAGTTCTTC
CDR3: CASSIQGPSPNEQFF

size: .
length: 14
V: TRBV7-9
D: .
J: TRBJ1-5
DNA: TGTGCCAGCAGCTTAGGGGGCCTAAATCAGCCCCAGCATTTT
CDR3: CASSLGGLNQPQHF

size: .
length: 15
V: TRBV6-2/TRBV6-3
D: .
J: TRBJ2-7
DNA: TGTGCCAGCAGTCCAGGGGGGACGTCTCGGTACGAGCAGTACTTC
CDR3: CASSPGGTSRYEQYF

size: .
length: 16
V: TRBV5-1
D: .
J: TRBJ1-6
DNA: TGCGCCAGCAGCCTGGCCGGGTTGGCCTATAATTCACCCCTCCACTTT
CDR3: CASSLAGLAYNSPLHF

size: .
length: 14
V: TRBV6-5
D: TRBD1
J: TRBJ1-5
DNA: TGTGCCAGCAGTTACGAACAGGGGGACCAGCCCCAGCATTTT
CDR3: CASSYEQGDQPQHF

size: .
length: 20
V: TRBV5-1
D: .
J: TRBJ2-1
DNA: TGCGCCAGCAGCTCCCCCGAAACCGGGTGGGCTAGCAATTTTTACAATGAGCAGTTCTTC
CDR3: CASSSPETGWASNFYNEQFF

size: .
length: 15
V: TRBV5-4
D: TRBD1
J: TRBJ1-6
DNA: TGTGCCAGCAGCACAAGGACAGGGGAGGATTCACCCCTCCACTTT
CDR3: CASSTRTGEDSPLHF

size: once
length: 16
V: TRBV7-2
D: TRBD2
J: TRBJ2-1
DNA: TGTGCCAGCAGCTCCTGGGGGACTAGCGAAGACAATGAGCAGTTCTTC
CDR3: CASSSWGTSEDNEQFF

size: .
length: 13
V: TRBV27
D: TRBD1
J: TRBJ2-7
DNA: TGTGCCAGCAGGGGGACAGGGACCTACGAGCAGTACTTC
CDR3: CASRGTGTYEQYF

size: many
length: 11
V: TRBV2
D: .
J: TRBJ1-1
DNA: TGTGCCAGCCTCTTATCCACTGAAGCTTTCTTT
CDR3: CASLLSTEAFF

size: .
length: 14
V: TRBV6-6
D: .
J: TRBJ2-3
DNA: TGTGCCAGCAGTTACGTGCGGGACACAGATACGCAGTATTTT
CDR3: CASSYVRDTDTQYF

size: .
length: 14
V: TRBV2
D: .
J: TRBJ1-2
DNA: TGTGCCAGCACGCCGGGACACCTAAACTATGGCTACACCTTC
CDR3: CASTPGHLNYGYTF

size: .
length: 13
V: TRBV10-3
D: TRBD2
J: TRBJ2-7
DNA: TGTGCCATCTTGGGCGGGAGTGAAGGCGAGCAGTACTTC
CDR3: CAILGGSEGEQYF

size: .
length: 13
V: TRBV30
D: TRBD1
J: TRBJ1-5
DNA: TGTGCCTGGAGTGGGACAGGGGGGCAGCCCCAGCATTTT
CDR3: CAWSGTGGQPQHF

size: .
length: 12
V: TRBV20-1
D: TRBD1
J: TRBJ1-2
DNA: TGCAGTGCTAGTGACAGGGTCTATGGCTACACCTTC
CDR3: CSASDRVYGYTF

size: .
length: 13
V: TRBV30
D: TRBD1
J: TRBJ1-4
DNA: TGTGCCTGGAGGACCGACAGGGCCGAAAAACTGTTTTTT
CDR3: CAWRTDRAEKLFF

size: .
length: 13
V: TRBV28
D: .
J: TRBJ2-5
DNA: TGTGCCAGCAGTTGGGGCGACCAAGAGACCCAGTACTTC
CDR3: CASSWGDQETQYF

size: .
length: 13
V: TRBV7-2
D: .
J: TRBJ1-2
DNA: TGTGCCAGCAGCTTTCGAGGGTCGGACGGCTACACCTTC
CDR3: CASSFRGSDGYTF

size: .
length: 14
V: TRBV2
D: .
J: TRBJ1-5
DNA: TGTGCCAGCAGTGAGGTGAGTTCCAATCAGCCCCAGCATTTT
CDR3: CASSEVSSNQPQHF

size: .
length: 18
V: TRBV7-9
D: .
J: TRBJ1-5
DNA: TGTGCCAGCAGCTTGGTTCCGGCAGGGCAATATAGCAATCAGCCCCAGCATTTT
CDR3: CASSLVPAGQYSNQPQHF

size: .
length: 16
V: TRBV7-2
D: TRBD2
J: TRBJ2-5
DNA: TGTGCCAGCAGCTTAGTTGCGACTAGCGGGAGGGAGACCCAGTACTTC
CDR3: CASSLVATSGRETQYF

size: .
length: 13
V: TRBV5-1
D: .
J: TRBJ2-5
DNA: TGCGCCAGCAGCTCCCTGTACCAAGAGACCCAGTACTTC
CDR3: CASSSLYQETQYF

size: .
length: 14
V: TRBV5-6
D: .
J: TRBJ1-6
DNA: TGTGCCAGCAGCTTCCCCCCGGGGAATTCACCCCTCCACTTT
CDR3: CASSFPPGNSPLHF

size: once
length: 15
V: TRBV19
D: TRBD1
J: TRBJ1-4
DNA: TGTGCCAGTAGTGTACAGGGGGCAAGAAGTGAAAAACTGTTTTTT
CDR3: CASSVQGARSEKLFF

size: .
length: 18
V: TRBV7-3
D: TRBD1
J: TRBJ1-1
DNA: TGTGCCAGCAGCTCCTTGGGGGTGGGGACAGGGCTGAACACTGAAGCTTTCTTT
CDR3: CASSSLGVGTGLNTEAFF

size: .
length: 13
V: TRBV28
D: TRBD1
J: TRBJ1-2
DNA: TGTGCCAGCAGTTGGACAGGGGTACAAGGCTACACCTTC
CDR3: CASSWTGVQGYTF

size: .
length: 13
V: TRBV10-3
D: .
J: TRBJ1-5
DNA: TGTGCCATCAGTTCCGACACCGATCAGCCCCAGCATTTT
CDR3: CAISSDTDQPQHF

size: .
length: 14
V: TRBV6-5
D: .
J: TRBJ2-2
DNA: TGTGCCAGCAGTTTACAGTCGATCACCGGGGAGCTGTTTTTT
CDR3: CASSLQSITGELFF

size: .
length: 18
V: TRBV11-2
D: TRBD2
J: TRBJ2-3
DNA: TGTGCCAGCAGCTTAATTAAAAGGACTAGCGGGAGGATAGATACGCAGTATTTT
CDR3: CASSLIKRTSGRIDTQYF

size: .
length: 20
V: TRBV9
D: .
J: TRBJ1-1
DNA: TGTGCCAGCAGCGTAGAAGCCCTACGGCAGGGGAGTAACCAGGCCACTGAAGCTTTCTTT
CDR3: CASSVEALRQGSNQATEAFF

size: .
length: 16
V: TRBV7-2
D: TRBD2
J: TRBJ2-3
DNA: TGTGCCAGCAGCCTTTTATTTAGCGGGGGGGCAGATACGCAGTATTTT
CDR3: CASSLLFSGGADTQYF

size: .
length: 11
V: TRBV12-3/TRBV12-4
D: TRBD1
J: TRBJ2-1
DNA: TGTGCCAGCAGTTACAGGGGCGAGCAGTTCTTC
CDR3: CASSYRGEQFF

size: once
length: 11
V: TRBV28
D: .
J: TRBJ2-7
DNA: TGTGCCAGCACCTCCTCCTACGAGCAGTACTTC
CDR3: CASTSSYEQYF

size: .
length: 18
V: TRBV7-2
D: TRBD1
J: TRBJ1-6
DNA: TGTGCCAGCAGCTTAGGGTACAGGGGTGGTGTTTACGGTTCACCCCTCCACTTT
CDR3: CASSLGYRGGVYGSPLHF

size: .
length: 12
V: TRBV29-1
D: TRBD1
J: TRBJ1-1
DNA: TGCAGCGCTCGACAGGGCTACACTGAAGCTTTCTTT
CDR3: CSARQGYTEAFF

size: .
length: 17
V: TRBV7-2
D: TRBD1
J: TRBJ1-3
DNA: TGTGCCAGCAGCGCGGGACCGGACAGGGGACGTGGAAACACCATATATTTT
CDR3: CASSAGPDRGRGNTIYF

size: .
length: 14
V: TRBV5-5
D: .
J: TRBJ1-5
DNA: TGTGCCAGCAGCACAGAAGATAGCAATCAGCCCCAGCATTTT
CDR3: CASSTEDSNQPQHF

size: .
length: 16
V: TRBV6-6
D: TRBD2
J: TRBJ2-7
DNA: TGTGCCAGCAGTTACCTGCTAGCGGGAGCTAATGGAGAGCAGTACTTC
CDR3: CASSYLLAGANGEQYF

size: .
length: 15
V: TRBV28
D: TRBD1
J: TRBJ1-1
DNA: TGTGCCAGCAGGTCCCAAGACAGGGCTGTGGCTGAAGCTTTCTTT
CDR3: CASRSQDRAVAEAFF

size: .
length: 15
V: TRBV7-9
D: .
J: TRBJ1-4
DNA: TGTGCCAGCAGTATATTTCCTCTACTCGAGGAAAAACTGTTTTTT
CDR3: CASSIFPLLEEKLFF

size: .
length: 13
V: TRBV6-5
D: .
J: TRBJ1-1
DNA: TGTGCCAGCACCCCGGGGGGTGTCACTGAAGCTTTCTTT
CDR3: CASTPGGVTEAFF

size: .
length: 14
V: TRBV30
D: TRBD1
J: TRBJ1-2
DNA: TGTGCCTGGAGGTTCACCCTGGGACAGGGGGATTGCACCTTC
CDR3: CAWRFTLGQGDCTF

size: .
length: 13
V: TRBV15
D: TRBD1
J: TRBJ2-1
DNA: TGTGCCACCAGCACACAGGGGCACAATGAGCAGTTCTTC
CDR3: CATSTQGHNEQFF

size: .
length: 14
V: TRBV9
D: .
J: TRBJ1-5
DNA: TGTGCCAGCAGCGTAGCAGGGGAAGGTCAGCCCCAGCATTTT
CDR3: CASSVAGEGQPQHF

size: .
length: 17
V: TRBV7-2
D: TRBD1
J: TRBJ1-2
DNA: TGTGCCAGCAGCTTAGTTAGTGGAGGGACAGGCAACTATGGCTACACCTTC
CDR3: CASSLVSGGTGNYGYTF

size: .
length: 16
V: TRBV6-1
D: TRBD1
J: TRBJ2-1
DNA: TGTGCCAGCAGTGAAGGCAGGACAGGGGACTGGGATGAGCAGTTCTTC
CDR3: CASSEGRTGDWDEQFF

size: once
length: 12
V: TRBV30
D: .
J: TRBJ1-2
DNA: TGTGCCTGGAGTGTCAGGGGCTATGGCTACACCTTC
CDR3: CAWSVRGYGYTF

size: .
length: 15
V: TRBV6-5
D: TRBD2
J: TRBJ2-7
DNA: TGTGCCAGCAGTTACTCAGGGCGGGGGGGTTACGAGCAGTACTTC
CDR3: CASSYSGRGGYEQYF